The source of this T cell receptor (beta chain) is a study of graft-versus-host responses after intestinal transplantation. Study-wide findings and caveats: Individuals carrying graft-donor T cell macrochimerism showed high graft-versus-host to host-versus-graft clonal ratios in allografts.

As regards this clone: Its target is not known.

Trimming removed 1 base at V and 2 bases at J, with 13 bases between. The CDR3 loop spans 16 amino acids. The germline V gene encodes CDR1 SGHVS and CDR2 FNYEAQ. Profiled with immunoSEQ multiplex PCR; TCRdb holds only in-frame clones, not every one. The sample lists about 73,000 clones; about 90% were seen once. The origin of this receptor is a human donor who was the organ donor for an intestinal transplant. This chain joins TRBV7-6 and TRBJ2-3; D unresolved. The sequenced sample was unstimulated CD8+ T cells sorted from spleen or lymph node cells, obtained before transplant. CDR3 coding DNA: TGTGCCAGCAGCTTAGGGTCTTCCAGGTTCACAGATACGCAGTATTTT. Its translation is CASSLGSSRFTDTQYF.